This T cell receptor beta chain is from a study of T cell repertoires in cytomegalovirus infection. Background on the study: A matching HLA type, together with CMV infection, was signaled by public TCR beta signatures. Study findings and constraints: HLA-C-restricted CMV-specific TCR beta clonotypes were dominant in the ex vivo response. Adding up the frequency of public TCR beta families identified people who carried CMV plus the relevant HLA.

This clonotype was seen more than once but under ten times. What it binds is not known. This CDR3 has 15 amino acids. Germline V gene sequence: CDR1 MGHDK, CDR2 SYGVNS. Trimming stripped 1 base from V and 8 bases from J, with 17 bases between. In TCRdb, the reads were re-called with MiXCR into one record per CDR3 protein. This table has 370,000 or so distinct CDR3 sequences, about 34% appearing once. The sequence was obtained from a human donor in good health (CMV status not recorded). Some clones in this sample may be carry-over from other donors' samples. The chain carries TRBV25-1 and TRBJ2-5; D might be TRBD2 (5 bases). The specimen was cultured PBMCs, collected from culture after CMV antigen stimulation. Written as DNA, the CDR3 is TGTGCCAGCAGTGAATCGGCTAGCAGTGTCTTTACCCAGTACTTC. As protein: CASSESASSVFTQYF.